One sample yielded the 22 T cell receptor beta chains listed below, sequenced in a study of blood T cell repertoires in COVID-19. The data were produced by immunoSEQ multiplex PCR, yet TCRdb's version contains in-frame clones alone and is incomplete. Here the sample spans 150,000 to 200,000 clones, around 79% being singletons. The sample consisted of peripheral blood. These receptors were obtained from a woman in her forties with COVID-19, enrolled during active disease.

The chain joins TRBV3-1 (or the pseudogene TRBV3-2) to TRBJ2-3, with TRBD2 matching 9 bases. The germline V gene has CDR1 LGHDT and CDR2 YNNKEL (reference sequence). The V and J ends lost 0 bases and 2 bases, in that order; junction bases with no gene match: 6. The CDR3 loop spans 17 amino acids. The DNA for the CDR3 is TGTGCCAGCAGCCAAGATAGGCTAGCGGGGACCACAGATACGCAGTATTTT. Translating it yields CASSQDRLAGTTDTQYF.

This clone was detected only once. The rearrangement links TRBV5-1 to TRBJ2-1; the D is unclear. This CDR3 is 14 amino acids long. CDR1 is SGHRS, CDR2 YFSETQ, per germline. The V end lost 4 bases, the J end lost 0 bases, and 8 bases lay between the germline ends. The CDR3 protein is CASSRVSSYNEQFF. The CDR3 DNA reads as TGCGCCAGCAGCAGAGTTAGCTCCTACAATGAGCAGTTCTTC.

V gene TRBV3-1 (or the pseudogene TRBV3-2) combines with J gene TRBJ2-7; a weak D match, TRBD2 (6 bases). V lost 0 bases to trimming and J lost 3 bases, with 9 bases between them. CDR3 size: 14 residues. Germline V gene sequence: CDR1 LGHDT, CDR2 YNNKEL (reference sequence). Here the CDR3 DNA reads TGTGCCAGCAGCCAAGACGGGGGAGACTACGAGCAGTACTTC. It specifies CASSQDGGDYEQYF.

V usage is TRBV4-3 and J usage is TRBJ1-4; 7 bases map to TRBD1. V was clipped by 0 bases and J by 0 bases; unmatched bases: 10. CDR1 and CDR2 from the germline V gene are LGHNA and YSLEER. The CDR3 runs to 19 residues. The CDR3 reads CASSQDLPGQKATNEKLFF. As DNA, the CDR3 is TGCGCCAGCAGCCAAGATTTGCCGGGACAGAAAGCAACTAATGAAAAACTGTTTTTT.

CDR3 loop: CASSPGGGTARPQHF. The CDR3 DNA reads TGTGCCAGCAGCCCCGGGGGGGGCACCGCTAGGCCCCAGCATTTT. The chain combines TRBV4-2 with TRBJ1-5; weak D call: TRBD1 (6 bases). V lost 4 bases to trimming and J lost 9 bases, with 19 bases between them. The CDR3 spans 15 residues. The germline V gene encodes CDR1 LGHNA and CDR2 YNFKEQ.

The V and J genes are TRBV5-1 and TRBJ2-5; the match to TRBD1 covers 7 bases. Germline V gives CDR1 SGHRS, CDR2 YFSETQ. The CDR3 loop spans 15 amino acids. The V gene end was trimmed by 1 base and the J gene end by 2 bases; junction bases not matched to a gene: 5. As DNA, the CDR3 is TGCGCCAGCAGCTTGACCCTGGGACAGCAAGAGACCCAGTACTTC. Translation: CASSLTLGQQETQYF. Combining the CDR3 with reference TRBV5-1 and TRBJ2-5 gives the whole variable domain KAGVTQTPRYLIKTRGQQVTLSCSPISGHRSVSWYQQTPGQGLQFLFEYFSETQRNKGNFPGRFSGRQFSNSRSEMNVSTLELGDSALYLCASSLTLGQQETQYFGPGTRLLVL.

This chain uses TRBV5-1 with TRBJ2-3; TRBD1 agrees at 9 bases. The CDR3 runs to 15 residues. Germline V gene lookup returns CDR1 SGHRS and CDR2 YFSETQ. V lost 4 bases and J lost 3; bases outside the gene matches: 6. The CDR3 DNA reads TGCGCCAGCAGCCTTCCACAGGGGGCAACAGATACGCAGTATTTT. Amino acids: CASSLPQGATDTQYF.

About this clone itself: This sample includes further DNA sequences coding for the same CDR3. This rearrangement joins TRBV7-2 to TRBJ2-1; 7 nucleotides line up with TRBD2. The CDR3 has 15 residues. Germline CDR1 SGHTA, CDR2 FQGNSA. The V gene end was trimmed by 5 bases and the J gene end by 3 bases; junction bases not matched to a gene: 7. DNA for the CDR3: TGTGCCAGCAGCCCTCGGACTAGTGGCTACAATGAGCAGTTCTTC. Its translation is CASSPRTSGYNEQFF.

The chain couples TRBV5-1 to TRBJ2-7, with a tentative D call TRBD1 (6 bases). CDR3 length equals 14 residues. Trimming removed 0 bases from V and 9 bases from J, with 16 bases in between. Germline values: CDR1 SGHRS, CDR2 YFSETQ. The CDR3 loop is CASSLANAGDTQYF. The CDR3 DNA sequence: TGCGCCAGCAGCTTGGCCAATGCAGGGGACACGCAGTACTTC.

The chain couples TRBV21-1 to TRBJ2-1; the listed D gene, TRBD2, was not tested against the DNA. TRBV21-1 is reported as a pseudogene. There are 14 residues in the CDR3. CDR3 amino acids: CASSKAEIRNEQFF. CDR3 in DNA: TGTGCCAGCAGCAAAGCGGAGATTAGGAATGAGCAGTTCTTC.

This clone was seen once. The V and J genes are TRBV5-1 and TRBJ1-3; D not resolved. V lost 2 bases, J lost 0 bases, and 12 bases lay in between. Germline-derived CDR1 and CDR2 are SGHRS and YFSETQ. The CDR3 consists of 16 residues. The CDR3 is CASSLGGAHSGNTIYF. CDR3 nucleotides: TGCGCCAGCAGCTTAGGTGGAGCTCACTCTGGAAACACCATATATTTT.

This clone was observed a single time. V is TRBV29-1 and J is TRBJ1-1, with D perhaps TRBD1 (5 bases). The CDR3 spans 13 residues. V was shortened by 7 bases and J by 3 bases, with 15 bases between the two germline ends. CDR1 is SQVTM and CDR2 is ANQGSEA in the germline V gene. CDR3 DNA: TGCAGCGGGACGACCGGGGGGGACACTGAAGCTTTCTTT. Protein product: CSGTTGGDTEAFF.

This chain's CDR3 is CASSPYPGQGSTIYF. CDR3 nucleotide sequence: TGTGCCAGCAGCCCCTACCCGGGACAGGGTAGCACCATATATTTT. The chain carries TRBV9 and TRBJ1-3; 9 bases are shared with TRBD1. J gave up 9 bases and V 4 bases, and 11 bases lay outside the gene matches. CDR3 length: 15 amino acids. Germline V CDR1 and CDR2: SGDLS, YYNGEE.

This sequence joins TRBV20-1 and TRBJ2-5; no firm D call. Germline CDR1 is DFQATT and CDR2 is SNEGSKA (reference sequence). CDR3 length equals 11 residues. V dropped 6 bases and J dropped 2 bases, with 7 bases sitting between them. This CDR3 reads CSAASQETQYF. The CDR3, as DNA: TGCAGTGCAGCTAGTCAAGAGACCCAGTACTTC.

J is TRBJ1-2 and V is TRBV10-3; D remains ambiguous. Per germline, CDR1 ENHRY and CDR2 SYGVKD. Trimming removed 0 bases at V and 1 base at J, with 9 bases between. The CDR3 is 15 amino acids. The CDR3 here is CAISESLGFNYGYTF. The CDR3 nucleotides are TGTGCCATCAGTGAGTCGCTGGGCTTTAACTATGGCTACACCTTC.

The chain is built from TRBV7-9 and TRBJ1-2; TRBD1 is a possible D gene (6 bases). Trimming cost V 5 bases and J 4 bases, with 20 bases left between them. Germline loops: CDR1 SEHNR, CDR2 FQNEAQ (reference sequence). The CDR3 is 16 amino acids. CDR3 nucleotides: TGTGCCAGCAGCCGGGGGACTACAGGGCCCGGCTATGGCTACACCTTC. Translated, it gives CASSRGTTGPGYGYTF.

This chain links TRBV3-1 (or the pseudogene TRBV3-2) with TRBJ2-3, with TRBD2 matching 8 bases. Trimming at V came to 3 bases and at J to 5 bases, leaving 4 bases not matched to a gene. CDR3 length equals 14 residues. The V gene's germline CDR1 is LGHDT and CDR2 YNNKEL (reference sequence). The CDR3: CASSHPGGGDTQYF. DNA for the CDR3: TGTGCCAGCAGCCATCCCGGGGGGGGAGATACGCAGTATTTT.

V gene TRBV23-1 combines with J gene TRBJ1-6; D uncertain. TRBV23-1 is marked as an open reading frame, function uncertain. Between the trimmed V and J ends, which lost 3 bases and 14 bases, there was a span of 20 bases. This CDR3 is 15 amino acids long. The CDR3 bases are TGCGCCAGCAGTCATGGCAAGTCGGGGAAATTGGCCCTCCACTTT. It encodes CASSHGKSGKLALHF.

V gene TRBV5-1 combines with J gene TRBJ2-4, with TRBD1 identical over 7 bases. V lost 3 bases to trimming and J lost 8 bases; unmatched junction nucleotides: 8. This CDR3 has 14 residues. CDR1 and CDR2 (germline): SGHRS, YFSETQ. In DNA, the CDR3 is TGCGCCAGCAGCTATGACAGGGTAGGAGACATTCAGTACTTC. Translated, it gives CASSYDRVGDIQYF.

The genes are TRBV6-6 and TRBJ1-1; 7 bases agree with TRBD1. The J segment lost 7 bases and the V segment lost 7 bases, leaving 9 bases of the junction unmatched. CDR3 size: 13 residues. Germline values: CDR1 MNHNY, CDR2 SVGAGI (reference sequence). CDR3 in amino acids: CASTGTAKGEAFF. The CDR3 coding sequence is TGTGCCAGCACCGGGACAGCCAAGGGTGAAGCTTTCTTT.

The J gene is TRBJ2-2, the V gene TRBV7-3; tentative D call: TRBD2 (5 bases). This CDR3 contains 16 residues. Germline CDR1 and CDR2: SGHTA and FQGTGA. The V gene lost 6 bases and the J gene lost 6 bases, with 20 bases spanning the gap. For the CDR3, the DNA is TGTGCCAGCAGTTTCAATCCCAGCGGTATCCCCGGGGAGCTGTTTTTT. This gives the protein CASSFNPSGIPGELFF.

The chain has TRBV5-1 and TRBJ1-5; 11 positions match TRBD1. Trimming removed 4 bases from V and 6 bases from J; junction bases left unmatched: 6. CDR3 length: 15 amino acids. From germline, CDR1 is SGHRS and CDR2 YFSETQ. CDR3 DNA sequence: TGCGCCAGCAGCGCGGGACAGGGGGGAAGTCAGCCCCAGCATTTT. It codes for CASSAGQGGSQPQHF. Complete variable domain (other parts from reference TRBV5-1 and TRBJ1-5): KAGVTQTPRYLIKTRGQQVTLSCSPISGHRSVSWYQQTPGQGLQFLFEYFSETQRNKGNFPGRFSGRQFSNSRSEMNVSTLELGDSALYLCASSAGQGGSQPQHFGDGTRLSIL.